A single sample is the source of the 11 T cell receptor beta chains below, sequenced in a study of blood T cells in healthy people across ages (dated by TCRdb to the mid-2010s). Libraries were made using 5' RACE. TCRdb shows the sequencer as Illumina HiSeq 2500. A second PCR of about 6 to 11 cycles was performed with a sample-barcoded 5' primer and a J-beta primer mix. Through fastp at Q25 and MiXCR, TCRdb rebuilt clones from the public reads, retaining in-frame beta chains. Rows are unified per CDR3 protein, each entry keeping the most common DNA and genes. The table for this sample lists 1.5 million to 2 million distinct CDR3 sequences; 25% to 30% of them were counted only once. Over 7% of the sample lies in the top ten. Sequencing input: blood. The receptors stem from a woman under 40 in good health.

This clonotype has only a few counts. This CDR3 reads CASSTQGYNEQFF. The CDR3 DNA sequence: TGTGCCAGCAGCACGCAGGGCTACAATGAGCAGTTCTTC. The J gene is TRBJ2-1, the V gene TRBV7-2; TRBD1 might be the D (5 bases). Trimming removed 5 bases at V and 3 bases at J, with 8 bases between. Germline V gene lookup returns CDR1 SGHTA and CDR2 FQGNSA. This CDR3 contains 13 residues. The variable domain in full, completed from reference TRBV7-2 and TRBJ2-1, reads GAGVSQSPSNKVTEKGKDVELRCDPISGHTALYWYRQSLGQGLEFLIYFQGNSAPDKSGLPSDRFSAERTGGSVSTLTIQRTQQEDSAVYLCASSTQGYNEQFFGPGTRLTVL.

This clonotype has ten or more counts. The chain uses TRBV6-5 and TRBJ1-2; maybe TRBD1 (6 bases). The V gene lost 5 bases and the J gene lost 7 bases, with 20 bases spanning the gap. The CDR3 consists of 15 residues. The germline V gene has CDR1 MNHEY and CDR2 SVGAGI. The CDR3 reads CASSPTGVGRGGYTF. DNA of the CDR3: TGTGCCAGCAGTCCCACCGGGGTGGGCAGGGGTGGCTACACCTTC.

This clonotype was observed a handful of times. The chain carries TRBV7-7 and TRBJ2-5; weak D call: TRBD2 (5 bases). Deletions cut 1 base from V and 5 bases from J, with 17 bases between. The CDR3 is 16 amino acids. Germline CDR1 SSHAT, CDR2 FNYEAQ (reference sequence). CDR3 DNA sequence: TGTGCCAGCAGCTTAGAATTTAACAGCGGCGGGGAGACCCAGTACTTC. As protein: CASSLEFNSGGETQYF.

The chain has TRBV20-1 and TRBJ2-2; 7 bases line up with TRBD2. With 3 bases clipped from V and 2 bases from J, the junction kept 3 bases outside the gene matches. CDR1 DFQATT and CDR2 SNEGSKA come from the germline V gene (reference sequence). The CDR3 spans 14 residues. The CDR3 is CSASSGGNTGELFF. DNA for the CDR3: TGCAGTGCTAGTTCGGGGGGAAACACCGGGGAGCTGTTTTTT.

This rearrangement joins TRBV5-1 to TRBJ2-3; 12 bases fit TRBD1. The CDR3 covers 15 residues. Trimming took 7 bases from V and 5 from J; bases not matched to a gene: 8. In germline, CDR1 is SGHRS, CDR2 YFSETQ. The CDR3 reads CASSSGQGAQDTQYF. Written as DNA, the CDR3 is TGCGCCAGCTCCTCGGGACAGGGGGCGCAAGATACGCAGTATTTT.

V and J are TRBV5-1 and TRBJ2-3, with D perhaps TRBD1 (6 bases). With 1 base removed from V and 5 bases from J, the gap between germline ends came to 14 bases. This CDR3 is 15 amino acids long. Germline values: CDR1 SGHRS, CDR2 YFSETQ. For the CDR3, the DNA is TGCGCCAGCAGCTTGTTGCGACAGGCGGGAGATACGCAGTATTTT. This encodes CASSLLRQAGDTQYF.

The chain has TRBV29-1 and TRBJ1-1; TRBD1 might be the D (5 bases). The V and J ends lost 7 bases and 6 bases respectively, with 21 bases between them. This CDR3 has 14 residues. CDR1 is SQVTM, CDR2 ANQGSEA, per germline. CDR3 sequence reads: CSAESGVAGSEAFF. The CDR3 DNA reads TGCAGCGCCGAATCGGGGGTTGCGGGCTCTGAAGCTTTCTTT.

This clonotype was counted many times. The chain has TRBV6-4 and TRBJ2-1, with 9 bases identical to TRBD2. This CDR3 spans 15 amino acids. Looked up from germline, CDR1 is MRHNA and CDR2 is SNTAGT. The V gene end was trimmed by 5 bases and the J gene end by 2 bases; junction bases not matched to a gene: 4. CDR3 sequence (DNA): TGTGCCAGCAGTTCCGCTAGCGGGGCCTACAATGAGCAGTTCTTC. Translating it yields CASSSASGAYNEQFF.

V is TRBV6-2 or TRBV6-3 and J is TRBJ2-7, with D uncertain. The CDR3 runs 13 residues. CDR1 is MNHEY, CDR2 SVGEGT, per germline. V lost 8 bases and J 4 bases, leaving 15 bases between the germline ends. CDR3: CASRSGREYEQYF. Written as DNA, the CDR3 is TGTGCCAGCCGTTCCGGGCGCGAATACGAGCAGTACTTC.

In its sample, this clonotype was seen a few times. The final CDR3 position lacks the conserved phenylalanine or tryptophan, pointing to a likely read error. The V and J genes are TRBV19 and TRBJ1-6, with D maybe TRBD1 (6 bases). V was shortened by 5 bases and J by 8 bases, with 13 bases between the two germline ends. The CDR3 covers 14 residues. Germline CDR1 and CDR2: LNHDA and SQIVND (reference sequence). DNA for the CDR3: TGTGCCAGTAGTCTACAGGGACTAGATTCACCCCTCCACTTG. Its translation: CASSLQGLDSPLHL.

J is TRBJ2-1 and V is TRBV7-6, with a possible D match to TRBD2 (6 bases). Trimming pared 1 base from V and 1 base from J, leaving 11 bases between. Germline values: CDR1 SGHVS, CDR2 FNYEAQ. The CDR3 extends over 16 amino acids. Here the CDR3 DNA reads TGTGCCAGCAGCTTAGGGGACGGACTATCCTACAATGAGCAGTTCTTC. The encoded protein is CASSLGDGLSYNEQFF.